This is a list of T cell receptor beta chains from one sample in a study of blood T cell repertoires in COVID-19. Libraries were prepared by immunoSEQ multiplex PCR; TCRdb keeps only in-frame clonotypes and omits some of them. The repertoire has about 230,000 clones, more than 65% of them found once; the top ten carry 2% to 2.5%. The specimen was peripheral blood. The receptors stem from a man aged 35-49 years who had recovered from COVID-19. Both conserved end residues are trimmed from each CDR3. Each record gives: CDR3 protein, D gene, V gene, J gene. The D gene is left open where the match is weak.

CDR3 protein: ASRTQGVDTEAF; D gene: TRBD1; V gene: TRBV5-8; J gene: TRBJ1-1
CDR3 protein: ASSISLTDKGWEETQY; D gene: -; V gene: TRBV19; J gene: TRBJ2-5
CDR3 protein: ASSEEGADTQY; D gene: -; V gene: TRBV5-1; J gene: TRBJ2-3
CDR3 protein: AWLGPQYFYGYT; D gene: -; V gene: TRBV30; J gene: TRBJ1-2
CDR3 protein: AIRTGGAYEQY; D gene: TRBD1; V gene: TRBV10-3; J gene: TRBJ2-7
CDR3 protein: ASNTFGPGAEQY; D gene: -; V gene: TRBV6-6; J gene: TRBJ2-7
CDR3 protein: ASGLSSGRNEQF; D gene: TRBD2; V gene: TRBV12-5; J gene: TRBJ2-1
CDR3 protein: AWSRGVRAGELF; D gene: TRBD2; V gene: TRBV30; J gene: TRBJ2-2
CDR3 protein: ASSVVAGGYNEQF; D gene: TRBD1; V gene: TRBV9; J gene: TRBJ2-1
CDR3 protein: ASSSSSIAEYYNEQF; D gene: -; V gene: TRBV27; J gene: TRBJ2-1
CDR3 protein: ASSPGQGHNEQY; D gene: TRBD1; V gene: TRBV7-9; J gene: TRBJ2-7
CDR3 protein: ASSLLITGELF; D gene: -; V gene: TRBV11-3; J gene: TRBJ2-2
CDR3 protein: ASSPTRDSSKETQY; D gene: TRBD1; V gene: TRBV18; J gene: TRBJ2-5
CDR3 protein: ASSELAGTNNEQF; D gene: TRBD2; V gene: TRBV2; J gene: TRBJ2-1
CDR3 protein: ASSTGRKGTQY; D gene: -; V gene: TRBV11-2; J gene: TRBJ2-3
CDR3 protein: ASSETGGMYGYT; D gene: TRBD1; V gene: TRBV2; J gene: TRBJ1-2
CDR3 protein: ASSSTSGGIHEQF; D gene: TRBD2; V gene: TRBV27; J gene: TRBJ2-1
CDR3 protein: AIKSSGDSYNEQF; D gene: TRBD2; V gene: TRBV10-3; J gene: TRBJ2-1
CDR3 protein: ASSGGLIGESSYNEQF; D gene: -; V gene: TRBV9; J gene: TRBJ2-1
CDR3 protein: ASNVGGADIQY; D gene: TRBD2; V gene: TRBV19; J gene: TRBJ2-4
CDR3 protein: ASRFIDSRTGLNSPLH; D gene: -; V gene: TRBV12-2; J gene: TRBJ1-6
CDR3 protein: ASSSQGAPNEKLF; D gene: TRBD1; V gene: TRBV7-2; J gene: TRBJ1-4
CDR3 protein: ASSLHGQGAGGYT; D gene: TRBD1; V gene: TRBV5-5; J gene: TRBJ1-2
CDR3 protein: ASSSTGDSTDTQY; D gene: -; V gene: TRBV7-2; J gene: TRBJ2-3
CDR3 protein: ASSLAGQGSGNTIY; D gene: -; V gene: TRBV7-2; J gene: TRBJ1-3
CDR3 protein: ASKGMTGDTEAF; D gene: TRBD1; V gene: TRBV9; J gene: TRBJ1-1
CDR3 protein: ASSLRSPARLHEQY; D gene: -; V gene: TRBV7-9; J gene: TRBJ2-7
CDR3 protein: ASSQDLAGLAKNIQY; D gene: -; V gene: TRBV4-3; J gene: TRBJ2-4
CDR3 protein: ASSRGQGGGENQY; D gene: TRBD1; V gene: TRBV5-1; J gene: TRBJ2-5
CDR3 protein: ASSQGGQARELF; D gene: TRBD1; V gene: TRBV4-3; J gene: TRBJ2-2
CDR3 protein: ASSSLDYGYT; D gene: -; V gene: TRBV2; J gene: TRBJ1-2